The clone carrying this T cell receptor beta chain was counted at least ten times. Its antigen remains unknown. The data are from a study of identical twins. Whole-study results and caveats: There was more out-of-frame TCR alpha sharing in monozygotic twins than models estimated.

Each CDR3 protein is one row after TCRdb ran MiXCR on the 5' RACE reads. The top ten hold about 1.8% of the sample, which has more than 650,000 distinct CDR3 sequences, 6% to 6.5% seen once. V was cut by 3 bases and J by 7 bases, with 12 bases left in between. Germline assignment: CDR1 DFQATT and CDR2 SNEGSKA (reference sequence). This CDR3 contains 13 residues. The chain combines TRBV20-1 with TRBJ2-2; perhaps TRBD1 as D (5 bases). Sequencing used naive T cells sorted from blood. This clonotype was sampled from a man between 18 and 35 years old in good health. CDR3 region: CSASGASGGELFF. The CDR3, as DNA: TGCAGTGCTAGTGGGGCCTCGGGCGGGGAGCTGTTTTTT.